This passage covers 30 T cell receptor beta chains from one sample sequenced in a study of CD8+ T cells in alopecia areata. After isolation, RNA underwent reverse transcription to generate cDNA as the sequencing template. TCRdb's table, derived via immunoSEQ multiplex PCR, lists solely in-frame clones and lacks some. The sample carries about 160,000 clones, roughly two thirds recorded once. Treatment reported: oral pan-JAK inhibitor, 5-10 mg twice daily. The source material was CD4+ T cells sorted from blood, sampled at week 4, from a patient treated with tofacitinib. All receptors derive from a human donor with alopecia areata.

This clone came up a few times. The V gene is TRBV18, the J gene TRBJ1-5, with D hard to call. CDR1 is KGHSH, CDR2 LQKENI, per germline. V lost 1 base, J lost 5 bases, and 6 bases lay in between. The CDR3 runs to 13 residues. The CDR3 region has the DNA TGTGCCAGCTCACCACTGGTAGATCAGCCCCAGCATTTT. Its translation is CASSPLVDQPQHF.

The chain is built from TRBV27 and TRBJ1-2; no clear D. Germline lookup yields CDR1 MNHEY and CDR2 SMNVEV (reference sequence). CDR3 size: 14 residues. V was cut by 6 bases and J by 2 bases, with 13 bases left in between. The CDR3 DNA follows: TGTGCCAGCAGGTCCCCGAACGGGAACTATGGCTACACCTTC. Translated, it gives CASRSPNGNYGYTF.

This clone appeared a few times. Here the CDR3 reads CASSLLADSYNEQFF. CDR3 in DNA: TGTGCCAGCAGCCTCCTAGCGGACTCCTACAATGAGCAGTTCTTC. The chain employs TRBV7-2 and TRBJ2-1; 7 positions agree with TRBD2. Germline V gene data show CDR1 as SGHTA and CDR2 as FQGNSA. This CDR3 has 15 amino acids. Unmatched junction bases numbered 4, after V lost 5 bases and J lost 0 bases.

The CDR3 nucleotides are TGCAGCGTGGGGACAGCCAATCTAGTCTATGGCTACACCTTC. Amino acid sequence: CSVGTANLVYGYTF. The chain recombines TRBV29-1 with TRBJ1-2; 7 bases align to TRBD1. CDR3 length: 14 residues. V dropped 6 bases and J dropped 4; count of bases not matched to a gene: 11. Germline V gene sequence: CDR1 SQVTM, CDR2 ANQGSEA.

The rearrangement links TRBV5-1 to TRBJ2-5; TRBD1 aligns across 7 bases. The CDR3 spans 13 residues. V dropped 4 bases and J dropped 7; count of bases not matched to a gene: 7. CDR1 is SGHRS, CDR2 YFSETQ, per germline. CDR3 sequence reads: CASSPGTDRTQYF. In DNA form, the CDR3 reads TGCGCCAGCAGCCCAGGGACAGACAGGACCCAGTACTTC.

As to this clone: An end of the junction does not agree with germline; a read error may underlie this. This chain links TRBV29-1 with TRBJ1-5; the D gene is possibly TRBD1 (6 bases). This CDR3 spans 13 amino acids. Germline CDR1 and CDR2: SQVTM and ANQGSEA. The CDR3 sequence is CSATKGGKQPQHF. The CDR3 DNA reads as TGCAGCGCCACAAAGGGGGGCAAGCAGCCCCAGCATTTT.

Concerning this clone itself: This same CDR3 is encoded by further DNA sequences in the sample. The CDR3 here is CSVATSSTDTQYF. The CDR3 DNA reads as TGCAGCGTGGCTACTAGCAGCACAGATACGCAGTATTTT. This rearrangement joins TRBV29-1 to TRBJ2-3, with D perhaps matching TRBD2 (6 bases). Germline CDR1 and CDR2: SQVTM and ANQGSEA. The CDR3 has 13 amino acids. The V end lost 6 bases, the J end lost 0 bases, and 10 bases lay between the germline ends.

The rearrangement joins TRBV27 to TRBJ1-1; no definite D call. This CDR3 has 14 residues. Germline V CDR1 and CDR2: MNHEY, SMNVEV (reference sequence). The V gene lost 7 bases and the J gene lost 8 bases, with 20 bases spanning the gap. The chain's CDR3 is CASKWSTPGAEAFF. The CDR3 nucleotides read TGTGCCAGCAAATGGAGCACCCCGGGCGCCGAAGCTTTCTTT.

This chain uses TRBV29-1 with TRBJ1-1; maybe TRBD1 (5 bases). V was trimmed by 6 bases and J by 3 bases, leaving 14 bases between them. There are 13 residues in the CDR3. Germline V gene data show CDR1 as SQVTM and CDR2 as ANQGSEA. The CDR3 nucleotides are TGCAGCGTGTCCCAGGGATCCGACACTGAAGCTTTCTTT. Translation gives CSVSQGSDTEAFF.

This clone has more than one count but fewer than ten. This sequence joins TRBV7-3 and TRBJ1-2, with D uncertain. The germline V and J ends were trimmed by 1 base and 8 bases, with 14 bases remaining between them. Looked up from germline, CDR1 is SGHTA and CDR2 is FQGTGA. There are 14 residues in the CDR3. The CDR3, as DNA: TGTGCCAGCAGCTTAATGGGCAGGACGGGCGGCTACACCTTC. Translated, it gives CASSLMGRTGGYTF. Complete variable domain (other parts from reference TRBV7-3 and TRBJ1-2): GAGVSQTPSNKVTEKGKYVELRCDPISGHTALYWYRQSLGQGPEFLIYFQGTGAADDSGLPNDRFFAVRPEGSVSTLKIQRTERGDSAVYLCASSLMGRTGGYTFGSGTRLTVV.

A few counts support this clone. The rearrangement joins TRBV9 to TRBJ2-5, with TRBD2 as a possible D gene (5 bases). The germline gives CDR1 SGDLS, CDR2 YYNGEE. The CDR3 totals 13 residues. The ends were cut back, 0 bases at V and 5 bases at J, with 8 bases in the middle. CDR3 coding DNA: TGTGCCAGCAGCGTAGATGGCGGGGAGACCCAGTACTTC. It translates to CASSVDGGETQYF.

The V and J genes are TRBV30 and TRBJ2-4; the match to TRBD1 covers 7 bases. The V segment lost 1 base and the J segment 14 bases; nucleotides outside the gene matches: 8. The CDR3 loop spans 12 amino acids. From germline, CDR1 is GTSNPN and CDR2 SVGIG (reference sequence). CDR3 DNA: TGTGCCTGGAGTGAGCCAGGGGGTACAGAGTACTTC. This gives the protein CAWSEPGGTEYF.

The gene calls are TRBV5-1 and TRBJ2-3, with 7 bases aligning to TRBD2. The CDR3 runs 15 residues. Germline loops: CDR1 SGHRS, CDR2 YFSETQ. Losses at the gene ends were 2 bases for V and 6 bases for J; bases not matched to a gene: 9. CDR3 bases: TGCGCCAGCAGCTTCCAAGCGGGACCGGAGGATACGCAGTATTTT. Translation: CASSFQAGPEDTQYF.

This sequence joins TRBV5-1 and TRBJ2-2; 7 nucleotides line up with TRBD1. There are 15 residues in the CDR3. Per germline, CDR1 SGHRS and CDR2 YFSETQ. V lost 2 bases to trimming and J lost 3 bases; unmatched junction nucleotides: 4. The CDR3 DNA sequence: TGCGCCAGCAGCTTCGGGACAGCATACACCGGGGAGCTGTTTTTT. This translates into CASSFGTAYTGELFF.

V usage is TRBV29-1 and J usage is TRBJ2-1; D not certain. V lost 0 bases and J lost 9, with 6 bases in between. This CDR3 region has 11 residues. Germline CDR1 is SQVTM and CDR2 is ANQGSEA. CDR3 DNA: TGCAGCGTTGAAGATTTGCCTGAGCAGTTCTTC. It encodes CSVEDLPEQFF.

CDR3 protein: CASGGQGRSTGYTF. Here the CDR3 DNA reads TGTGCCAGTGGCGGACAGGGTCGGAGTACTGGCTACACCTTC. V and J are TRBV19 and TRBJ1-2; 8 positions agree with TRBD1. The CDR3 spans 14 residues. V trimming: 8 bases; J trimming: 7 bases; junction bases outside the gene matches: 12. Per germline, CDR1 LNHDA and CDR2 SQIVND (reference sequence). Combining the CDR3 with reference TRBV19 and TRBJ1-2 gives the whole variable domain DGGITQSPKYLFRKEGQNVTLSCEQNLNHDAMYWYRQDPGQGLRLIYYSQIVNDFQKGDIAEGYSVSREKKESFPLTVTSAQKNPTAFYLCASGGQGRSTGYTFGSGTRLTVV.

The gene calls are TRBV29-1 and TRBJ2-1, with D possibly TRBD2 on 5 matching bases. The germline V gene has CDR1 SQVTM and CDR2 ANQGSEA. This CDR3 region has 11 residues. Trimming stripped 5 bases from V and 10 bases from J, with 12 bases between. This chain's CDR3 is CSVLARLEQFF. The CDR3 region has the DNA TGCAGCGTTTTAGCGCGGTTGGAGCAGTTCTTC.

The chain carries TRBV30 and TRBJ1-5; weak D call: TRBD1 (6 bases). Per the germline V gene, CDR1 is GTSNPN and CDR2 is SVGIG (reference sequence). Trimming took off 3 bases at V and 6 bases at J, with 9 bases between the two ends. The CDR3 spans 12 residues. The CDR3 bases are TGTGCCTGGAGACAGGGTGGTCAGCCCCAGCATTTT. It is translated as CAWRQGGQPQHF.

This clone showed up just once. V is TRBV11-2 and J is TRBJ2-7; the D is unclear. Looked up from germline, CDR1 is SGHAT and CDR2 is FQNNGV. CDR3 size: 14 residues. V dropped 5 bases and J dropped 0 bases, with 11 bases sitting between them. CDR3 in amino acids: CASSPDRSSYEQYF. The CDR3 DNA reads TGTGCCAGCAGCCCAGACCGGAGCTCCTACGAGCAGTACTTC.

The chain combines TRBV29-1 with TRBJ1-6; D not certain. The CDR3 sequence is 12 residues long. Looked up from germline, CDR1 is SQVTM and CDR2 is ANQGSEA. Trimming took off 7 bases at V and 3 bases at J, with 7 bases between the two ends. The CDR3 loop reads CSARDYNSPLHF. Here the CDR3 DNA reads TGCAGCGCCCGGGACTATAATTCACCCCTCCACTTT.

The CDR3 protein is CASKARGPRDTQYF. DNA of the CDR3: TGTGCCAGCAAGGCTAGGGGACCCAGGGATACGCAGTATTTT. The chain employs TRBV2 and TRBJ2-3, with D perhaps being TRBD1 or TRBD2 (5 bases each). This CDR3 spans 14 amino acids. V lost 7 bases and J lost 6, with 17 bases in between. Germline V gives CDR1 SNHLY, CDR2 FYNNEI. The whole variable domain, filled in from reference TRBV2 and TRBJ2-3, reads EPEVTQTPSHQVTQMGQEVILRCVPISNHLYFYWYRQILGQKVEFLVSFYNNEISEKSEIFDDQFSVERPDGSNFTLKIRSTKLEDSAMYFCASKARGPRDTQYFGPGTRLTVL.

This clone came up a few times. The V and J genes are TRBV7-9 and TRBJ1-4; no firm D call. The length of the CDR3 is 15 residues. Germline V CDR1 and CDR2: SEHNR, FQNEAQ (reference sequence). The V end was cut by 5 bases, the J end by 2 bases, with 12 bases between. CDR3 amino acids: CASSATWGTNEKLFF. In DNA, the CDR3 is TGTGCCAGCAGCGCGACCTGGGGTACTAATGAAAAACTGTTTTTT.

V is TRBV18 and J is TRBJ2-7, with 10 bases lining up with TRBD1. V gave up 5 bases and J gave up 6 bases; unmatched junction bases: 10. The CDR3 has 15 amino acids. The germline CDR1 and CDR2 sequences are KGHSH and LQKENI. The CDR3 nucleotides are TGTGCCAGCTCAGCCCCGGGACAGGGGTTGGGCGAGCAGTACTTC. Translating it yields CASSAPGQGLGEQYF.

Comments on this clone: Additional DNA sequences in this sample encode the identical CDR3. The chain has TRBV30 and TRBJ2-7, with unresolved D. CDR3 size: 15 residues. V lost 0 bases, J lost 2 bases, and 14 bases lay in between. In germline, CDR1 is GTSNPN, CDR2 SVGIG (reference sequence). The CDR3 sequence is CAWSVGKGWTYEQYF. Written as DNA, the CDR3 is TGTGCCTGGAGTGTTGGAAAGGGATGGACCTACGAGCAGTACTTC.

The chain joins TRBV29-1 to TRBJ2-3, with D possibly called TRBD1 or TRBD2 (5 bases each). The CDR3 contains 13 residues. Germline V lookup: CDR1 SQVTM, CDR2 ANQGSEA. V was pared by 5 bases and J by 5 bases, with 14 bases between. The CDR3 coding sequence is TGCAGCGTTTTGACTGGTGGGGGAGATACGCAGTATTTT. Protein: CSVLTGGGDTQYF.

This clone was detected once. The chain carries TRBV2 and TRBJ1-1; a weak D match, TRBD1 (5 bases). Germline loops: CDR1 SNHLY, CDR2 FYNNEI. V dropped 6 bases and J dropped 1 base, with 12 bases sitting between them. The CDR3 is made up of 14 amino acids. CDR3 in DNA: TGTGCCAGCAGCCGGGACTTCCAGAACACTGAAGCTTTCTTT. This sequence encodes CASSRDFQNTEAFF. The full variable domain, rest sourced from reference TRBV2 and TRBJ1-1, is EPEVTQTPSHQVTQMGQEVILRCVPISNHLYFYWYRQILGQKVEFLVSFYNNEISEKSEIFDDQFSVERPDGSNFTLKIRSTKLEDSAMYFCASSRDFQNTEAFFGQGTRLTVV.

This clone has only a few counts. The chain is built from TRBV7-2 and TRBJ1-3, with D possibly matching TRBD1 (5 bases). CDR1 is SGHTA, CDR2 FQGNSA, per germline. V gave up 3 bases and J gave up 4 bases, with 10 bases separating them. The CDR3 is made up of 14 amino acids. Here the CDR3 reads CASSLSGYGNTIYF. DNA for the CDR3: TGTGCCAGCAGCTTGTCAGGGTACGGAAACACCATATATTTT.

In its sample, this clone was seen a few times. The rearrangement joins TRBV6-5 to TRBJ2-7, with 7 nucleotides matching TRBD1. Trimming cost V 7 bases and J 2 bases; bases outside gene matches: 5. The CDR3 runs to 13 residues. The germline V gene encodes CDR1 MNHEY and CDR2 SVGAGI. CDR3 residues: CASIKTGTYEQYF. CDR3 DNA sequence: TGTGCCAGCATCAAGACAGGGACCTACGAGCAGTACTTC.

This rearrangement joins TRBV7-2 to TRBJ1-6, with D tentatively TRBD1 (6 bases). CDR1 and CDR2 from the germline V gene are SGHTA and FQGNSA. V was pared by 5 bases and J by 6 bases, with 17 bases between. CDR3 length: 16 amino acids. The CDR3 reads CASSLGQTSANSPLHF. In nucleotides, the CDR3 is TGTGCCAGCAGCCTCGGACAGACTTCGGCTAATTCACCCCTCCACTTT.

The CDR3 here is CSVEDRIKQGAHNEQFF. CDR3 coding DNA: TGCAGCGTTGAAGATCGAATAAAACAGGGTGCGCACAATGAGCAGTTCTTC. The V call is TRBV29-1, the J call TRBJ2-1; weak D call: TRBD1 (6 bases). CDR3 length equals 17 residues. Per germline, CDR1 SQVTM and CDR2 ANQGSEA. Trimming pared 0 bases from V and 5 bases from J, leaving 20 bases between.